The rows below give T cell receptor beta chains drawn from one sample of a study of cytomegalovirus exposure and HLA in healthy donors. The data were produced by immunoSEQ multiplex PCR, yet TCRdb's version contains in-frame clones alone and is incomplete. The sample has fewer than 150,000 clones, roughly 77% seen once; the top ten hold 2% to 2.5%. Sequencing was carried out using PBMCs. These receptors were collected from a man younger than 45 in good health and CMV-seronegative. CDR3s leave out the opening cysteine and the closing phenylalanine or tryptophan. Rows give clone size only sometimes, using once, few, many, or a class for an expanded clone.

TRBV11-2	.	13	ASSPRQGAYNEQF
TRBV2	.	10	ASLLDSYEQY
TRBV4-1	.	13	ASSQRGQELYEQY
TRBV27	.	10	ASSPRTGGLF
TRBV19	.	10	ASSKGGSPLH
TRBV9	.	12	ASSLGQGNTEAF
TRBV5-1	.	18	ASTPVAGLAGGPSTDTQY
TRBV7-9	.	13	SSSSTAEPYNEQF
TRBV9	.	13	ASSRTGGFNEKLF
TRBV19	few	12	ASTPGQDPYEQY
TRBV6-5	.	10	ASSPGGREQY
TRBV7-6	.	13	ASSLGRGIYSGYT
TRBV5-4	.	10	ATSPPTGELF
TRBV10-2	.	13	ASSSRLAGAFEQY
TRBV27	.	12	ASSLGDRGNEQF
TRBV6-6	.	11	ASSYRPRYEQY
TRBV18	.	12	ASSPAGQGIGYT
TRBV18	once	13	ASSPPSRDRNEQF
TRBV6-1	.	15	ASSEAAGGQVEDTQY
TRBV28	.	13	ASRKTGGIGGEAF
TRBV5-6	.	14	ASRYGGQSSYNEQF
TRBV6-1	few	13	ASSGQGSGANVLT
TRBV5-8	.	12	ASSSRRGGHEQY
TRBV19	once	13	ASSIGDFKPGEQY
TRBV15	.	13	ATSRGTGKTGELF